This TCR beta chain was recovered during a study of blood T cell repertoires in COVID-19. The wider study: In each case, the material was cDNA or gDNA derived from T cells, B-cell-depleted T cells, or PBMCs.

Per the authors' pipeline: It was from reference gene primer amplification that nucleated cell counts were estimated. Clones were sequenced by immunoSEQ multiplex PCR, and TCRdb holds only the in-frame ones, with some missing. V and J calls and clone size are as listed in that table; D and trimming were resolved from the DNA. The profile shows over 250,000 clones, 80% to 90% of them singletons. This clone appeared once. Material: peripheral blood. The receptor was isolated from a woman in her seventies with acute or convalescent COVID-19.

CDR3 sequence reads: CASSLAPQVNTEAFF. CDR3 DNA sequence: TGTGCCAGCAGCTTGGCCCCACAGGTGAACACTGAAGCTTTCTTT. V is TRBV5-6 and J is TRBJ1-1; D may be TRBD1 (5 bases). The CDR3 runs 15 residues. Germline V gives CDR1 SGHDT, CDR2 YYEEEE. The V and J ends lost 0 bases and 0 bases respectively, with 9 bases between them.